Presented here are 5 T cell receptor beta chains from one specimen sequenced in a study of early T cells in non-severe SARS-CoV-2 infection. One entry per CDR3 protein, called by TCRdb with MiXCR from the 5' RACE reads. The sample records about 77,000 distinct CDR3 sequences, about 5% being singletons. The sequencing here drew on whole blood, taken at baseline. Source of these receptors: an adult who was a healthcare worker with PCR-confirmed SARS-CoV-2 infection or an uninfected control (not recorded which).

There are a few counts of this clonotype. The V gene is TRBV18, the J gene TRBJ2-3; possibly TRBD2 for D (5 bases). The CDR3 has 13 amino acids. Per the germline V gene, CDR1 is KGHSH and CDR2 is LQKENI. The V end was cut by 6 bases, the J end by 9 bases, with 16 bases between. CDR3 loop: CASSGSVSLTQYF. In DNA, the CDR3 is TGTGCCAGCTCGGGGAGCGTTTCCCTCACGCAGTATTTT.

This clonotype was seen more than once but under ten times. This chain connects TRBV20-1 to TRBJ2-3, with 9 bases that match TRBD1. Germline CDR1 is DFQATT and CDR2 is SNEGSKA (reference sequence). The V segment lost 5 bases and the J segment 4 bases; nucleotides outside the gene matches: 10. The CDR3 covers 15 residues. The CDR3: CSADYRDRVADTQYF. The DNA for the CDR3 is TGCAGTGCTGACTACCGGGACAGGGTCGCAGATACGCAGTATTTT.

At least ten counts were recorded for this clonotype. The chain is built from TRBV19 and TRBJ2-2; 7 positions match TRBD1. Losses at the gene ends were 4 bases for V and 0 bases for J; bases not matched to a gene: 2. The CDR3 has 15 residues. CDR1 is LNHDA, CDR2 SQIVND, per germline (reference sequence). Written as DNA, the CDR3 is TGTGCCAGTAGTAGACAGGGCCCGAACACCGGGGAGCTGTTTTTT. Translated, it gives CASSRQGPNTGELFF.

DNA for the CDR3: TGTGCCAGCAGCCGACAGGGACAGGGAGGCACAGATACGCAGTATTTT. Translating it yields CASSRQGQGGTDTQYF. V is TRBV28 and J is TRBJ2-3; 9 bases fit TRBD1. CDR1 MDHEN and CDR2 SYDVKM come from the germline V gene. The CDR3 contains 16 residues. Trimming took 6 bases from V and 1 from J; bases not matched to a gene: 8.

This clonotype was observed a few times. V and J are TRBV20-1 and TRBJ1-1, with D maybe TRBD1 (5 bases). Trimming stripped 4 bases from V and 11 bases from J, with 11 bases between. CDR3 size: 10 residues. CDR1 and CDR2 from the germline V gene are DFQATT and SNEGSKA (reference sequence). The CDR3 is CSATPGSAFF. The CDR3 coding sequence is TGCAGTGCTACACCAGGGTCCGCTTTCTTT.